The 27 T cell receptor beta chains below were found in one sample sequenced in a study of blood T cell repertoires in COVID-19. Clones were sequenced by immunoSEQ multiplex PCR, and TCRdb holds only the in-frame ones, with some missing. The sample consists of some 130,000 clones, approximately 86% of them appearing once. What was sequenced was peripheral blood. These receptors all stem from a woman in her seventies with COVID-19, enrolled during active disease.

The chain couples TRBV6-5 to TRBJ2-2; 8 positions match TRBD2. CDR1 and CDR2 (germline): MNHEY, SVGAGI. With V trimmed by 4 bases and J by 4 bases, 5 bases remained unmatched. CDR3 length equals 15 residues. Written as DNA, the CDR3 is TGTGCCAGCAGTTTACTCCGGGAGGGCACCGGGGAGCTGTTTTTT. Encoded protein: CASSLLREGTGELFF.

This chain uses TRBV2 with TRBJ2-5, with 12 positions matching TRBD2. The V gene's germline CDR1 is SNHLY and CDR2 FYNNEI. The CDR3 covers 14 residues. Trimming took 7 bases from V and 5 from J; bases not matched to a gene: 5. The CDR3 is CASKLAGGVETQYF. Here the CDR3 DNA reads TGTGCCAGCAAACTAGCGGGGGGTGTGGAGACCCAGTACTTC.

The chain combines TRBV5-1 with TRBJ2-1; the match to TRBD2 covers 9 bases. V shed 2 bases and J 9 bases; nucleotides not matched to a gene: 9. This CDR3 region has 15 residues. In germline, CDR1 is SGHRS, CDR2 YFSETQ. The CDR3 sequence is CASSLGTSIVSEQFF. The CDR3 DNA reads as TGCGCCAGCAGCTTAGGGACTAGCATCGTTAGTGAGCAGTTCTTC. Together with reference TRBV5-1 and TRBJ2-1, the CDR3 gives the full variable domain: KAGVTQTPRYLIKTRGQQVTLSCSPISGHRSVSWYQQTPGQGLQFLFEYFSETQRNKGNFPGRFSGRQFSNSRSEMNVSTLELGDSALYLCASSLGTSIVSEQFFGPGTRLTVL.

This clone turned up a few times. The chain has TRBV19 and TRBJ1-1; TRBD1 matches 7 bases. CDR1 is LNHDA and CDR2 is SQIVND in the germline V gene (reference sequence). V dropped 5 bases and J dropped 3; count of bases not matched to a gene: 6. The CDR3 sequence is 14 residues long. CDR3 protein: CASSPTGTDTEAFF. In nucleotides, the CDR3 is TGTGCCAGTAGTCCGACAGGGACAGACACTGAAGCTTTCTTT.

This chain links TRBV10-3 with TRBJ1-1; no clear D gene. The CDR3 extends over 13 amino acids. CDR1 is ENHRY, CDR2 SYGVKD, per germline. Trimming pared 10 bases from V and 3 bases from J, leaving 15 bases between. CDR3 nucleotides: TGTGCCACCCAAAGTACAGCTCACACTGAAGCTTTCTTT. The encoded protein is CATQSTAHTEAFF.

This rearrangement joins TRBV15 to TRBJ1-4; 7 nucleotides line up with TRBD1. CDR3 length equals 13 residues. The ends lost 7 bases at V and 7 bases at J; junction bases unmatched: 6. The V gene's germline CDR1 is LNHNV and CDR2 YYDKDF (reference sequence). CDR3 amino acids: CATKTGPFEKLFF. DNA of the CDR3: TGTGCCACCAAGACAGGGCCCTTTGAAAAACTGTTTTTT.

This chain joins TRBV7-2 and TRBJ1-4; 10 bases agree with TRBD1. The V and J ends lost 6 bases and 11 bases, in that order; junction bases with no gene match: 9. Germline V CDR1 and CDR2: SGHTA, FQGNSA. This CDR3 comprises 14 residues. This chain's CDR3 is CASRLRQGAGKLFF. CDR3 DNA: TGTGCCAGCAGACTTAGACAGGGGGCAGGGAAACTGTTTTTT. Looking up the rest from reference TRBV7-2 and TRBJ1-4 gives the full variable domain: GAGVSQSPSNKVTEKGKDVELRCDPISGHTALYWYRQSLGQGLEFLIYFQGNSAPDKSGLPSDRFSAERTGGSVSTLTIQRTQQEDSAVYLCASRLRQGAGKLFFGSGTQLSVL.

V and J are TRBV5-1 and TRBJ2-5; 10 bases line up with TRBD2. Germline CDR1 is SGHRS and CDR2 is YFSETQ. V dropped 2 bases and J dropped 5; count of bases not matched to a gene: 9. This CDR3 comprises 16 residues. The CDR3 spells CASSFTSGEPLETQYF. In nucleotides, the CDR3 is TGCGCCAGCAGCTTCACTAGCGGGGAGCCCCTGGAGACCCAGTACTTC.

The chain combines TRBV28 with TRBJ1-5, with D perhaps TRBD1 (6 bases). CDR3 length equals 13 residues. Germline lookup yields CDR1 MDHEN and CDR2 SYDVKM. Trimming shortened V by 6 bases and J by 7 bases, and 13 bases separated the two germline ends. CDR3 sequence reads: CASSLGRGQPQHF. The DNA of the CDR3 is TGTGCCAGCAGCCTGGGCAGGGGCCAGCCCCAGCATTTT.

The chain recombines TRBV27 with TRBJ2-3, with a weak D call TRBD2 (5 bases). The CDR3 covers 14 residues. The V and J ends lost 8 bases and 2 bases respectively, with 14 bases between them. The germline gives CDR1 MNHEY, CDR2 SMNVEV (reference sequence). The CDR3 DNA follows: TGTGCCAGCCGGAGGATAGGAATCACAGATACGCAGTATTTT. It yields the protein CASRRIGITDTQYF.

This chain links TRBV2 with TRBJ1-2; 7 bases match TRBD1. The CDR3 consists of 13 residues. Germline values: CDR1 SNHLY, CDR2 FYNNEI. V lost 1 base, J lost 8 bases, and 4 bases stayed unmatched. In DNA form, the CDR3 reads TGTGCCAGCAGTGAAGAGGGGGCAGGGGGCTACACCTTC. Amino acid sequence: CASSEEGAGGYTF.

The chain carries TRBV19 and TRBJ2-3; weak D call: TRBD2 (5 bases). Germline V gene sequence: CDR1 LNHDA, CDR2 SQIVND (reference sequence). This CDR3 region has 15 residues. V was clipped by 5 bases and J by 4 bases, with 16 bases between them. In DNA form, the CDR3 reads TGTGCCAGTAGTTTCGAACCAGCGAGGGCAGATACGCAGTATTTT. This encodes CASSFEPARADTQYF.

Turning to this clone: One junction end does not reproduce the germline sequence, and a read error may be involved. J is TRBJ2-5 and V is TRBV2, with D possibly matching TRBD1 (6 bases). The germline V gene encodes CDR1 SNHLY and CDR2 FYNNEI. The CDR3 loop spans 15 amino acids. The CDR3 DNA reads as TGTGCCAGCAGTAAAGCAGGGGCCTTGAGTGAGACCCAGTACTTC. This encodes CASSKAGALSETQYF.

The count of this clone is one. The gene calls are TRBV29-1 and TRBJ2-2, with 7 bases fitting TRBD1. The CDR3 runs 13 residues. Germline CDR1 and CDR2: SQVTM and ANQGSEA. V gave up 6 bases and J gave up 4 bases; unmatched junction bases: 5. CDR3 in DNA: TGCAGCGTCATGGACAGGAGCACCGGGGAGCTGTTTTTT. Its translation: CSVMDRSTGELFF.

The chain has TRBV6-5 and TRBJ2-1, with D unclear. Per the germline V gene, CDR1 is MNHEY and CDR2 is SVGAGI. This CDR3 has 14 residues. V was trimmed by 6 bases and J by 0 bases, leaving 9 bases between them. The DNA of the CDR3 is TGTGCCAGCAGACGCACAAGCTCCTACAATGAGCAGTTCTTC. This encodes CASRRTSSYNEQFF.

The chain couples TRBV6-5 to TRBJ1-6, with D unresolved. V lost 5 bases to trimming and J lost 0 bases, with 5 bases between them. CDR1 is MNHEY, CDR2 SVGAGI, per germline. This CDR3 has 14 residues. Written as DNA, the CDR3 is TGTGCCAGCAGTCCAGTCTCCTATAATTCACCCCTCCACTTT. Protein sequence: CASSPVSYNSPLHF.

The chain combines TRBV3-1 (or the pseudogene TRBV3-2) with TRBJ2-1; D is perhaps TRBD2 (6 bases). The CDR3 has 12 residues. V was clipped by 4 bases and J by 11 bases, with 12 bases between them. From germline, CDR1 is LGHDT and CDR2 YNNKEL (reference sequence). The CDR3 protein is CASSPRERQQFF. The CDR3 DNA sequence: TGTGCCAGCAGCCCTCGGGAGCGGCAGCAGTTCTTC.

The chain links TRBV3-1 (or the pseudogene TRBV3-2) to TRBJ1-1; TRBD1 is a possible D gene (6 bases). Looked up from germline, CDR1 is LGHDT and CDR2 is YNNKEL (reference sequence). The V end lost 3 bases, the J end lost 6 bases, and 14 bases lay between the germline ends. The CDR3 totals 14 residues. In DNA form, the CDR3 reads TGTGCCAGCAGCCAGGCAGGGGTCGCGGCTGAAGCTTTCTTT. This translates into CASSQAGVAAEAFF.

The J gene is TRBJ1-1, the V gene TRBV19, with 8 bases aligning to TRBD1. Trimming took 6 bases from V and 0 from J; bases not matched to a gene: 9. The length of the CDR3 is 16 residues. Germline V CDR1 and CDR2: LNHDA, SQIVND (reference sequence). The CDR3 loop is CASSKGQVVLNTEAFF. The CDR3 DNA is TGTGCCAGTAGCAAGGGACAGGTGGTTTTGAACACTGAAGCTTTCTTT.

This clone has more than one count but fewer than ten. CDR3 protein: CASSPRSSGFKSYEQYF. For the CDR3, the DNA is TGCGCCAGCAGCCCAAGAAGTAGCGGATTTAAATCTTACGAGCAGTACTTC. The V call is TRBV4-1, the J call TRBJ2-7, with D tentatively TRBD2 (6 bases). Germline CDR1 and CDR2: MGHRA and YSYEKL. The CDR3 consists of 17 residues. Trimming removed 4 bases at V and 4 bases at J, with 23 bases between.

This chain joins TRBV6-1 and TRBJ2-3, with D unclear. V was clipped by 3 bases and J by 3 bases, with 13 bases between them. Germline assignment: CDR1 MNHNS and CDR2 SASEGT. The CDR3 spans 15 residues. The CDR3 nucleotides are TGTGCCAGCAGTGATAGTGGTTTTCCGACAGATACGCAGTATTTT. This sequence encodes CASSDSGFPTDTQYF.

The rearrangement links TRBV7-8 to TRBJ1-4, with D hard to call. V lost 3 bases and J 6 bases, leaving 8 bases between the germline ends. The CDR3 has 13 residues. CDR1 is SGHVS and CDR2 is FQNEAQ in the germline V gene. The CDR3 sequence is CASSFGKDEKLFF. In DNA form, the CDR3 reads TGTGCCAGCAGCTTCGGGAAGGATGAAAAACTGTTTTTT.

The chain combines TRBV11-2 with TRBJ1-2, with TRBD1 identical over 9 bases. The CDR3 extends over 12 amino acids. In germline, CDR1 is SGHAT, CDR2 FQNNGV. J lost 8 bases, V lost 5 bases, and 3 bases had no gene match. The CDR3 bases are TGTGCCAGCAGCCGGACAGGGGACGGCTACACCTTC. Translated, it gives CASSRTGDGYTF. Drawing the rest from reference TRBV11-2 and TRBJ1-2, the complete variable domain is EAGVAQSPRYKIIEKRQSVAFWCNPISGHATLYWYQQILGQGPKLLIQFQNNGVVDDSQLPKDRFSAERLKGVDSTLKIQPAKLEDSAVYLCASSRTGDGYTFGSGTRLTVV.

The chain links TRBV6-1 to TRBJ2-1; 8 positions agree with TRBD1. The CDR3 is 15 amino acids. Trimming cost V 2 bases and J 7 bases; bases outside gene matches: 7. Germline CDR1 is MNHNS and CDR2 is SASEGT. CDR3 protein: CASSETIRGRNEQFF. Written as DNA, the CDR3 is TGTGCCAGCAGTGAAACGATCAGGGGGCGGAATGAGCAGTTCTTC.

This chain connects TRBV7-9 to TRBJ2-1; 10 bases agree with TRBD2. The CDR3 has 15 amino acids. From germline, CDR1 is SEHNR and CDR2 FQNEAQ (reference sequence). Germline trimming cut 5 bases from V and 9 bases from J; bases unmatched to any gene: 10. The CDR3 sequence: CASSPEAGGPGEQFF. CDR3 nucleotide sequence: TGTGCCAGCAGCCCCGAAGCGGGGGGGCCGGGTGAGCAGTTCTTC.

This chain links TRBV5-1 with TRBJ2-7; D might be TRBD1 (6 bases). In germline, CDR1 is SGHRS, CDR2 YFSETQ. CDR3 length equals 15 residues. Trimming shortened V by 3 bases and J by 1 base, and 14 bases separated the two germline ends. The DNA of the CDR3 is TGCGCCAGCAGCTGGGCGCGGCAGGGGTCCTACGAGCAGTACTTC. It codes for CASSWARQGSYEQYF.

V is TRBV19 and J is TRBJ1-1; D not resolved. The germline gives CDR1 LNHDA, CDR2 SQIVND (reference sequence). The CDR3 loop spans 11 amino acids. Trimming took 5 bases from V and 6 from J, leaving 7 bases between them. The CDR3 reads CASSGGAEAFF. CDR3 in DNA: TGTGCCAGTAGTGGTGGAGCTGAAGCTTTCTTT.